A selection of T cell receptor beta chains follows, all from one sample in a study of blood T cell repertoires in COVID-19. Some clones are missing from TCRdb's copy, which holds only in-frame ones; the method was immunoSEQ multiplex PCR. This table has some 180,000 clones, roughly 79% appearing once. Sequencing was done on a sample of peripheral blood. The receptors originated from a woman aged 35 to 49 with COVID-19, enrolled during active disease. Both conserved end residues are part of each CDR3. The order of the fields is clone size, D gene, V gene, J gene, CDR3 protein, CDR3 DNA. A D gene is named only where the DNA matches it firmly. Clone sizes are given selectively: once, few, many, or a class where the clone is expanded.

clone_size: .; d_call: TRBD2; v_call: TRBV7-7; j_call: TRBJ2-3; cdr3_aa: CASSLGAGGPTDTQYF; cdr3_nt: TGTGCTAGCAGCTTAGGTGCGGGAGGGCCCACAGATACGCAGTATTTT
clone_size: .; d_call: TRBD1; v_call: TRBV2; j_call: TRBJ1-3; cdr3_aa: CASSGRDRGLAGNTIYF; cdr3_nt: TGTGCCAGCAGTGGTCGGGACAGGGGACTCGCTGGAAACACCATATATTTT
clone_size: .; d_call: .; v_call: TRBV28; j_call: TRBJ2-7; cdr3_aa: CAISDRYEQYF; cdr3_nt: TGTGCCATCTCGGACAGATACGAGCAGTACTTC
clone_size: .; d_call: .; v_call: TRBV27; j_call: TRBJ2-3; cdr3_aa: CASSWDFTDTQYF; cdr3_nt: TGTGCCAGCAGTTGGGACTTTACAGATACGCAGTATTTT
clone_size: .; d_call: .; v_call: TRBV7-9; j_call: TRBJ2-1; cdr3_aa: CASSLSGETGQFF; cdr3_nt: TGTGCCAGCAGCTTAAGTGGTGAAACAGGGCAGTTCTTC
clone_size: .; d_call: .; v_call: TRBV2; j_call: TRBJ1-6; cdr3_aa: CASIPVGLLGSPLHF; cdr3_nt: TGTGCCAGCATCCCTGTTGGGCTCCTTGGTTCACCCCTCCACTTT
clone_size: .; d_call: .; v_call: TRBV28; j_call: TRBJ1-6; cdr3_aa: CASCQAEEFSPLHF; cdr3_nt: TGTGCCAGCTGTCAAGCGGAGGAATTTTCACCCCTCCACTTT
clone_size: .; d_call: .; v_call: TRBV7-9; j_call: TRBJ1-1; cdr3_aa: CASSLIGRAGRSEAFF; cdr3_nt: TGTGCCAGCAGCTTAATTGGTCGGGCAGGGAGGTCTGAAGCTTTCTTT
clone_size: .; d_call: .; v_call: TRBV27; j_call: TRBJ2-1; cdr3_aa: CASSFQGSGGDEQFF; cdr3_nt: TGTGCCAGCAGTTTCCAGGGTAGCGGAGGCGATGAGCAGTTCTTC
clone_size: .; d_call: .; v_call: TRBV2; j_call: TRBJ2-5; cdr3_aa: CASTLSVHPWETQYF; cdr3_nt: TGTGCCAGCACTCTTTCAGTCCACCCCTGGGAGACCCAGTACTTC
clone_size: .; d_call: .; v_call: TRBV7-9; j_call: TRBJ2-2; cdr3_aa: CASSNPGHPPNGELFF; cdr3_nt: TGTGCCAGCAGCAACCCGGGACACCCGCCTAACGGGGAGCTGTTTTTT
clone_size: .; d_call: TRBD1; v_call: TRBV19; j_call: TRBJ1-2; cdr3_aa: CASSSPDRGPGGYTF; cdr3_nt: TGTGCCAGTAGTAGCCCGGACAGGGGGCCGGGTGGCTACACCTTC
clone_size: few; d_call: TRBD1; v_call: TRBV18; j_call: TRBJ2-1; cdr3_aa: CASSPRTGGNNEQFF; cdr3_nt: TGTGCCAGCTCACCCCGGACAGGGGGGAACAATGAGCAGTTCTTC
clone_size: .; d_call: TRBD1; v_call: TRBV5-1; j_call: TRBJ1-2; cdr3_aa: CASSLERTGDGYTF; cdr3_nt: TGCGCCAGCAGCTTGGAACGGACAGGGGATGGCTACACCTTC
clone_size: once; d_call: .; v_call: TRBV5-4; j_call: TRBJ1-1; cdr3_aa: CASRIGGASGTEAFF; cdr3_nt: TGTGCCAGCAGAATTGGCGGGGCATCGGGCACTGAAGCTTTCTTT
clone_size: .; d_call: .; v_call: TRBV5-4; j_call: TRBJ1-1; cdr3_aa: CASRLDRIKNTEAFF; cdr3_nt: TGTGCCAGCAGACTCGACAGAATCAAGAACACTGAAGCTTTCTTT
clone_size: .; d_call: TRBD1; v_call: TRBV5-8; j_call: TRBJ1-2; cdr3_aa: CASSLGGRGTYTF; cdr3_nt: TGTGCCAGCAGCTTGGGTGGCAGGGGGACCTACACCTTC
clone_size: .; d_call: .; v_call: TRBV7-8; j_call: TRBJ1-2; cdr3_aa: CASSHKAGNYGYTF; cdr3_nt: TGTGCCAGCAGCCATAAAGCCGGGAACTATGGCTACACCTTC
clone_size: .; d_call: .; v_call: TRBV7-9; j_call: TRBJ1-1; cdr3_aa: CASRNSLNTEAFF; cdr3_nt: TGTGCCAGCAGAAACAGTTTGAACACTGAAGCTTTCTTT
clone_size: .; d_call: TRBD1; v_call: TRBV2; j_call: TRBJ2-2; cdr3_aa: CASSEQGDTGELFF; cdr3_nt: TGTGCCAGCAGTGAACAGGGGGACACCGGGGAGCTGTTTTTT
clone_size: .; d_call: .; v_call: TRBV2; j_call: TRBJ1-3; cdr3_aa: CASSEDSFAGNTIYF; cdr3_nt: TGTGCCAGCAGTGAAGATTCTTTTGCTGGAAACACCATATATTTT
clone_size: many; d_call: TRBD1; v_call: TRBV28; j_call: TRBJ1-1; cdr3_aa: CASSSSGTGYVAAFF; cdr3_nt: TGTGCCAGCAGTTCGTCCGGGACAGGGTACGTTGCAGCTTTCTTT
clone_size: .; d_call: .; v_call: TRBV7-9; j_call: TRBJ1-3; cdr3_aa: CASSPMTGLSGNTIYF; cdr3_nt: TGTGCCAGCAGCCCGATGACAGGCCTCTCTGGAAACACCATATATTTT
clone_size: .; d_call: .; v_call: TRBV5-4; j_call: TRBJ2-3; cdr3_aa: CASSLASTDTQYF; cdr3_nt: TGTGCCAGCAGCTTGGCTTCCACAGATACGCAGTATTTT
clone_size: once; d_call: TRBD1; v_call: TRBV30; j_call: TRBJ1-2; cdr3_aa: CAWSVQGQIYTF; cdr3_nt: TGTGCCTGGAGTGTTCAGGGACAGATCTACACCTTC
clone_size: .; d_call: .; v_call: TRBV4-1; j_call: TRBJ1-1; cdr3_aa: CASSLLGSEAFF; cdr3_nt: TGCGCCAGCAGCCTCCTCGGGAGTGAAGCTTTCTTT
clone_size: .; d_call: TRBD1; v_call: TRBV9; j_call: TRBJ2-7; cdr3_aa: CASSVGRTGVTEQYF; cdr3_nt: TGTGCCAGCAGCGTAGGGAGGACAGGGGTAACCGAGCAGTACTTC
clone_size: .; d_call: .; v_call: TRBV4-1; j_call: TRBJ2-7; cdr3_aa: CASSQDRAARSYEQYF; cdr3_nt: TGCGCCAGCAGCCAAGATAGAGCGGCCCGCTCCTACGAGCAGTACTTC
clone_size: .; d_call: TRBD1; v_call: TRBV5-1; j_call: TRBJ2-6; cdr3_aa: CASSSPGQGSWHGSGANVLTF; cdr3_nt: TGCGCCAGCAGCTCGCCGGGACAGGGGTCATGGCATGGCTCTGGGGCCAACGTCCTGACTTTC
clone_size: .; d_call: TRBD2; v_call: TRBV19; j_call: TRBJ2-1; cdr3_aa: CASTPSGVPNEQFF; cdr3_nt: TGTGCCAGTACCCCTAGCGGGGTCCCCAATGAGCAGTTCTTC
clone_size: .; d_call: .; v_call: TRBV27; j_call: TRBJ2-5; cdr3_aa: CASSGWPNQETQYF; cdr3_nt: TGTGCCAGCAGTGGTTGGCCGAACCAAGAGACCCAGTACTTC
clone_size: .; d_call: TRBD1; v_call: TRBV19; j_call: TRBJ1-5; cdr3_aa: CASSISVDRGKQPQHF; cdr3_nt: TGTGCCAGTAGTATTTCGGTGGACAGGGGTAAACAGCCCCAGCATTTT
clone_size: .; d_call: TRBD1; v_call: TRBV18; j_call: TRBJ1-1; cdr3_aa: CASSRTGTDNTEAFF; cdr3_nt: TGTGCCAGCTCACGGACAGGGACCGATAACACTGAAGCTTTCTTT
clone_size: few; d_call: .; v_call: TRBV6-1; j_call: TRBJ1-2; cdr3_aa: CASSESLNRVGYTF; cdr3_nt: TGTGCCAGCAGTGAAAGCCTTAACAGGGTTGGCTACACCTTC
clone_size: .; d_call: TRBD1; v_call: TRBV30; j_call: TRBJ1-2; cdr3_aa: CAWIRGTAYGYTF; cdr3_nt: TGTGCCTGGATCCGCGGGACAGCATATGGCTACACCTTC
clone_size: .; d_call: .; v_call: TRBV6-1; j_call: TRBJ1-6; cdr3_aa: CASSEPPPATPLHF; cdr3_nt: TGTGCCAGCAGTGAACCCCCCCCTGCGACACCCCTCCACTTT
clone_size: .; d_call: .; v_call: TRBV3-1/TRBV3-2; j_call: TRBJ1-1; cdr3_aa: CASSRTANTEAFF; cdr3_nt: TGTGCCAGCAGCCGGACAGCCAACACTGAAGCTTTCTTT
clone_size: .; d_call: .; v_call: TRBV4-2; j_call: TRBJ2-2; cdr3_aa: CASSQAGMDTGELFF; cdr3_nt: TGTGCCAGCAGCCAAGCAGGGATGGACACCGGGGAGCTGTTTTTT
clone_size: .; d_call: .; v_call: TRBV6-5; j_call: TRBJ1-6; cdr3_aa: CASGFGDNNSPLHF; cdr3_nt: TGTGCCAGCGGTTTCGGGGACAATAATTCACCCCTCCACTTT
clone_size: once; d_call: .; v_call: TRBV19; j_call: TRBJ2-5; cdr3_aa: CASSQGLIAETQYF; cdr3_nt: TGTGCCAGTAGTCAGGGATTGATTGCGGAGACCCAGTACTTC
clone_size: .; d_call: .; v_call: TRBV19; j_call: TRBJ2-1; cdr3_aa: CASSILVTVYNEQFF; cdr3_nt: TGTGCCAGTAGTATACTAGTTACGGTCTACAATGAGCAGTTCTTC
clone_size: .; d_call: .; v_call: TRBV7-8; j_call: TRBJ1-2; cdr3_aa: CASSLSALGAYGYTF; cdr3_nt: TGTGCCAGCAGCTTATCCGCTCTTGGGGCCTATGGCTACACCTTC
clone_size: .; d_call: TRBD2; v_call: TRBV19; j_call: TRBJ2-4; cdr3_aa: CASSIPGLEDIQYF; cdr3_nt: TGTGCCAGTAGTATCCCCGGACTAGAGGACATTCAGTACTTC
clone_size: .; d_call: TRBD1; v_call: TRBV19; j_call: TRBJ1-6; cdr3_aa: CARLAGTATFSPLHF; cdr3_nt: TGTGCCAGACTCGCCGGGACAGCGACCTTTTCACCCCTCCACTTT
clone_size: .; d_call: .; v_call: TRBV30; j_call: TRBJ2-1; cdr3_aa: CASHPSLPSGGPSGNEQFF; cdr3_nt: TGTGCCTCCCACCCCTCACTCCCCAGCGGAGGACCTTCCGGGAATGAGCAGTTCTTC
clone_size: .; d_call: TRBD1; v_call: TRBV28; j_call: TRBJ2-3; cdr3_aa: CASSLWVGTEDQEPSTDTQYF; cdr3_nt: TGTGCCAGCAGTTTGTGGGTTGGGACAGAGGATCAAGAGCCGAGCACAGATACGCAGTATTTT
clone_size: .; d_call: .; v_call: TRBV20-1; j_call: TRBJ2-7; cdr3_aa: CSASEIEISASSYEQYF; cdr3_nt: TGCAGTGCCAGTGAGATAGAAATTTCTGCAAGCTCCTACGAGCAGTACTTC
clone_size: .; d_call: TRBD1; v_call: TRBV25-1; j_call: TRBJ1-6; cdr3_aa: CASRPRQGDNSPLHF; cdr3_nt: TGTGCCAGCCGGCCTCGACAGGGGGATAATTCACCCCTCCACTTT
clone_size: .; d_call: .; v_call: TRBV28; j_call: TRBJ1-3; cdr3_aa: CASSFPQGNTIYF; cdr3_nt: TGTGCCAGCAGTTTTCCCCAGGGAAACACCATATATTTT
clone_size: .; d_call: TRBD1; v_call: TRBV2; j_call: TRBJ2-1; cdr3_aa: CASRFRDRGNEQFF; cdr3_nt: TGTGCCAGCAGGTTCAGGGACAGGGGCAATGAGCAGTTCTTC
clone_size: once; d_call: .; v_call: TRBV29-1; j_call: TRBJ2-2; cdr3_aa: CSISSDGSRSGELFF; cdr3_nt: TGCAGCATATCCAGTGACGGGAGTCGGAGCGGGGAGCTGTTTTTT
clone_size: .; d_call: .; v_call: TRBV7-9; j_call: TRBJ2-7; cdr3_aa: CASSLTGSPLDEQYF; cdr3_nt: TGTGCCAGCAGCTTAACGGGGAGTCCTCTCGACGAGCAGTACTTC
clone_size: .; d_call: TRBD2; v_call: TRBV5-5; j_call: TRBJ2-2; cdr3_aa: CASSLVGGGPTGELFF; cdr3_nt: TGTGCCAGCAGCTTGGTTGGCGGGGGGCCCACCGGGGAGCTGTTTTTT
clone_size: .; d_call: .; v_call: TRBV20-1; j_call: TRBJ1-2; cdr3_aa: CSARGQGGYTF; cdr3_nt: TGCAGTGCTAGAGGCCAGGGAGGCTACACCTTC
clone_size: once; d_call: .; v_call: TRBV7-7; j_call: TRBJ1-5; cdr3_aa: CASSLVPPPDSSNQPQHF; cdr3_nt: TGTGCTAGCAGCTTAGTACCGCCCCCGGACAGTAGCAATCAGCCCCAGCATTTT